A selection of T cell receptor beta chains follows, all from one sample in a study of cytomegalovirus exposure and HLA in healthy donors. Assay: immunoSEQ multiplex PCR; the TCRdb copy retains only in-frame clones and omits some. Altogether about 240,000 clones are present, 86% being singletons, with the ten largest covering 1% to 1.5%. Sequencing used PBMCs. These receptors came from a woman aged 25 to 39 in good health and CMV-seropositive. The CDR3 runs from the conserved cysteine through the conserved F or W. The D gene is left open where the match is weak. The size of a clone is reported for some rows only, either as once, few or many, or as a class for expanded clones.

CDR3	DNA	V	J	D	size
CASSLSGSYEQYF	TGTGCCAGCAGTCTAAGCGGAAGCTACGAGCAGTACTTC	TRBV7-3	TRBJ2-7	.	.
CASSFDRAGYTF	TGTGCCAGCAGCTTCGACAGGGCTGGCTACACCTTC	TRBV5-5	TRBJ1-2	TRBD1	.
CASSTTGSLNTEAFF	TGCGCCAGCAGCACCACAGGGTCCTTGAACACTGAAGCTTTCTTT	TRBV5-1	TRBJ1-1	.	.
CASSKTGVHEQYF	TGTGCCAGCAGCAAAACAGGGGTGCACGAGCAGTACTTC	TRBV21-1	TRBJ2-7	.	.
CASSAGGTYTGELFF	TGTGCCAGCAGTGCAGGGGGCACCTACACCGGGGAGCTGTTTTTT	TRBV28	TRBJ2-2	TRBD1	.
CASSEAAGRAGTF	TGTGCCAGCAGTGAAGCGGCAGGCCGTGCGGGCACCTTC	TRBV6-1	TRBJ1-2	.	.
CASTKGGSYEQYF	TGTGCCAGCACGAAGGGAGGTTCCTACGAGCAGTACTTC	TRBV6-1	TRBJ2-7	.	.
CASSGFGSSNTGELFF	TGTGCCAGCAGCGGCTTCGGGAGCTCGAACACCGGGGAGCTGTTTTTT	TRBV7-8	TRBJ2-2	.	.
CASSLEGGTEAFF	TGTGCCAGCAGCTTGGAGGGAGGCACTGAAGCTTTCTTT	TRBV7-9	TRBJ1-1	.	.
CSVEDLGTSGLRDYNEQFF	TGCAGCGTTGAAGATCTGGGGACTAGCGGGCTACGGGACTACAATGAGCAGTTCTTC	TRBV29-1	TRBJ2-1	TRBD2	.
CSASKLNEQFF	TGCAGTGCTAGCAAACTCAATGAGCAGTTCTTC	TRBV20-1	TRBJ2-1	.	.
CASSIEGTGGTDTQYF	TGTGCCAGTAGTATAGAAGGGACGGGAGGCACAGATACGCAGTATTTT	TRBV19	TRBJ2-3	.	.
CASSETGLPAGEQFF	TGTGCCAGCAGTGAAACGGGTCTACCCGCTGGTGAGCAGTTCTTC	TRBV25-1	TRBJ2-1	.	.
CASSLYGQGQAFF	TGTGCCAGCAGTTTATACGGACAGGGACAAGCTTTCTTT	TRBV28	TRBJ1-1	TRBD1	few
CASSLGGLALQGGTYEQYF	TGCGCCAGCAGCTTGGGAGGTTTAGCCCTCCAGGGGGGTACCTACGAGCAGTACTTC	TRBV5-1	TRBJ2-7	.	.
CASIQGLANQPQHF	TGTGCCAGCATTCAGGGCCTCGCGAATCAGCCCCAGCATTTT	TRBV28	TRBJ1-5	.	many
CASSPAQGLAKNIQYF	TGTGCCAGCAGCCCAGCACAGGGGCTAGCCAAAAACATTCAGTACTTC	TRBV11-2	TRBJ2-4	TRBD1	.
CASRRQEDTEAFF	TGCGCCAGCAGAAGACAGGAGGACACTGAAGCTTTCTTT	TRBV5-1	TRBJ1-1	.	.
CASSVSAMNTEAFF	TGTGCCAGCAGCGTGTCAGCGATGAACACTGAAGCTTTCTTT	TRBV9	TRBJ1-1	.	.
CASSEAGEQFF	TGCGCCAGCAGTGAGGCAGGGGAGCAGTTCTTC	TRBV10-2	TRBJ2-1	.	.
CASSYPAGNEQFF	TGTGCCAGCAGTTATCCAGCGGGCAATGAGCAGTTCTTC	TRBV28	TRBJ2-1	.	.
CASSVLMSTGELFF	TGTGCCAGCAGCGTCCTGATGAGCACCGGGGAGCTGTTTTTT	TRBV9	TRBJ2-2	.	.
CASRRTGTGSEKLFF	TGTGCCAGCAGGAGAACCGGGACAGGGTCGGAAAAACTGTTTTTT	TRBV27	TRBJ1-4	TRBD1	.
CASSVEVGGPYSYEQYF	TGTGCCAGCAGCGTAGAGGTCGGAGGACCTTACTCCTACGAGCAGTACTTC	TRBV9	TRBJ2-7	.	.
CAGAGRWGFYEQYF	TGTGCCGGCGCCGGACGTTGGGGCTTCTACGAGCAGTACTTC	TRBV7-9	TRBJ2-7	.	.
CASSLAVGLDGYTF	TGCGCCAGCAGCTTGGCCGTGGGGCTGGATGGCTACACCTTC	TRBV5-1	TRBJ1-2	.	once
CASSYNYEQYF	TGTGCCAGCAGTTACAACTACGAGCAGTACTTC	TRBV28	TRBJ2-7	.	few
CASRWAGGRPTAEANVLTF	TGCGCCAGCAGATGGGCCGGGGGGCGTCCCACAGCTGAGGCCAACGTCCTGACTTTC	TRBV4-1	TRBJ2-6	.	few
CASSSLGRTTTSGRPYEQYF	TGTGCCAGCAGCTCCCTAGGACGGACAACTACTAGCGGGAGACCCTACGAGCAGTACTTC	TRBV13	TRBJ2-7	TRBD2	.
CASSQVPGNGNTIYF	TGTGCCAGCAGCCAAGTTCCGGGAAATGGAAACACCATATATTTT	TRBV4-2	TRBJ1-3	.	.
CASSHGQGTGFGEQYF	TGTGCCAGCAGTCATGGCCAAGGGACAGGGTTCGGCGAGCAGTACTTC	TRBV2	TRBJ2-7	TRBD1	.
CASSEAGGGSEQFF	TGTGCCAGCAGTGAAGCGGGGGGGGGAAGTGAGCAGTTCTTC	TRBV6-1	TRBJ2-1	TRBD2	.
CASSPRTGLNEAFF	TGTGCCAGCAGCCCCAGGACAGGCCTTAATGAAGCTTTCTTT	TRBV11-3	TRBJ1-1	TRBD1	.
CASSFDGSFVGELFF	TGTGCCAGTAGCTTTGACGGGAGTTTCGTCGGGGAGCTGTTTTTT	TRBV19	TRBJ2-2	.	.
CASSATGGVPYEQYF	TGTGCCAGCAGTGCTACAGGGGGCGTTCCCTACGAGCAGTACTTC	TRBV27	TRBJ2-7	TRBD1	.
CAISVQRESSYEQYF	TGTGCCATCAGTGTCCAGCGGGAGTCTTCTTACGAGCAGTACTTC	TRBV10-3	TRBJ2-7	TRBD2	.
CAIRTGGNQPQHF	TGTGCCATCCGTACAGGGGGAAATCAGCCCCAGCATTTT	TRBV28	TRBJ1-5	TRBD1	few
CASSVNLGGDTGELFF	TGTGCCAGCAGCGTAAATTTGGGGGGAGACACCGGGGAGCTGTTTTTT	TRBV9	TRBJ2-2	.	.
CASSLGASTEAFF	TGCGCCAGCAGCTTGGGGGCATCCACTGAAGCTTTCTTT	TRBV5-1	TRBJ1-1	.	.
CASRQIPTSGRLSSYNEQFF	TGTGCCAGTCGACAAATCCCGACTAGCGGGAGGCTCAGCTCCTACAATGAGCAGTTCTTC	TRBV2	TRBJ2-1	TRBD2	.
CASSDGSGGGTDTQYF	TGCGCCAGCAGTGATGGTAGCGGAGGGGGCACAGATACGCAGTATTTT	TRBV10-1	TRBJ2-3	.	.
CAWRTLWGQGTEAFF	TGTGCCTGGAGAACCTTGTGGGGGCAGGGCACTGAAGCTTTCTTT	TRBV30	TRBJ1-1	.	.
CASSQGQTSEKLFF	TGTGCCAGCTCACAGGGACAAACGTCTGAAAAACTGTTTTTT	TRBV18	TRBJ1-4	.	.
CASSLYSYEQYF	TGTGCCAGCAGTTTATATAGCTACGAGCAGTACTTC	TRBV28	TRBJ2-7	.	.
CASHIAGGNTIYF	TGTGCCAGTCATATCGCAGGCGGAAACACCATATATTTT	TRBV19	TRBJ1-3	.	.
CASSPRGGPGNTIYF	TGTGCCAGCAGTCCCCGGGGGGGGCCCGGAAACACCATATATTTT	TRBV28	TRBJ1-3	.	.
CASSERAGGTEAFF	TGTGCCAGCAGTGAGCGGGCGGGGGGCACTGAAGCTTTCTTT	TRBV6-4	TRBJ1-1	.	.
CASRPAVSGGNYGYTF	TGTGCCAGCAGACCGGCGGTGTCAGGGGGAAACTATGGCTACACCTTC	TRBV28	TRBJ1-2	TRBD1	once
CASSLRSSGAYEQYF	TGTGCCAGCAGCCTACGTAGTAGCGGGGCCTACGAGCAGTACTTC	TRBV13	TRBJ2-7	TRBD2	.
CASSLMAGGFSYGYTF	TGTGCCAGCAGCTTAATGGCAGGGGGGTTTTCCTATGGCTACACCTTC	TRBV7-9	TRBJ1-2	TRBD1	.
CASRKTLGQAGNQPQHF	TGTGCCAGCAGAAAAACGCTCGGACAGGCGGGCAATCAGCCCCAGCATTTT	TRBV28	TRBJ1-5	TRBD1	.
CATSRDGRESGNQPQHF	TGTGCCACCAGCAGAGATGGGCGGGAATCGGGCAATCAGCCCCAGCATTTT	TRBV15	TRBJ1-5	.	.
CASRGQGLYTDTQYF	TGTGCCAGCAGGGGGCAGGGCCTATACACAGATACGCAGTATTTT	TRBV27	TRBJ2-3	.	.
CASSPNMFNRGLVDDTEAFF	TGTGCCAGCTCACCCAACATGTTCAACAGGGGTCTTGTTGATGACACTGAAGCTTTCTTT	TRBV18	TRBJ1-1	TRBD1	.
CASSEGQGMNTEAFF	TGTGCCAGCAGTGAGGGACAGGGTATGAACACTGAAGCTTTCTTT	TRBV7-3	TRBJ1-1	TRBD1	.